This T cell receptor (beta chain) was sequenced for a study of glioma-infiltrating T cells after dendritic cell vaccination. Specified time point: after dendritic cell vaccination, including at tumor progression/relapse. Primers: 60 V beta forward and 13 J beta reverse. Assay: immunoSEQ multiplex PCR; the TCRdb copy retains only in-frame clones and omits some. The repertoire holds over 55,000 clones, around 83% seen once, with 15% to 18% in the top ten. V lost 4 bases, J lost 5 bases, and 13 bases lay in between. CDR1 is ENHRY, CDR2 SYGVKD, per germline. The CDR3 runs to 14 residues. The starting material was blood, obtained after dendritic cell vaccination. This sequence was found in a human donor with glioblastoma. V and J are TRBV10-3 and TRBJ2-3; D possibly corresponds to TRBD2 (7 bases). The CDR3 DNA reads TGTGCCATCAGTGTGGCGGGGGCAGGAGATACGCAGTATTTT. Translated, it gives CAISVAGAGDTQYF.